Sequencing of this T cell receptor beta chain was carried out in a study (dated by TCRdb to between 2014 and 2016). Some background on the complete study: Whether tumor-infiltrating Tregs in breast cancer are recruited from blood Tregs or converted in situ from other CD4+ T cell subsets was tested. The study at large found these results: The TCR alpha and beta sequences of tumor-infiltrating Tregs showed the greatest overlap with tumor naive CD4+ T cells, followed by blood naive CD4+ T cells. The TCR gene usage of tumor memory CD4+ T cells clustered together with blood and lymph node memory CD4+ cells and with lymph node naive CD4+ cells. Validation in the larger cohort was restricted to a single TCR beta V-J rearrangement rather than whole repertoires.

The memory CD4+ T cell population was isolated based on a CD4+CD45RO+CD25- phenotype. Tregs, naive and memory CD4+ T cells from tumor, blood and ipsilateral draining lymph nodes of a handful of breast cancer patients underwent full-length TCR alpha and beta sequencing. Tumor tissue, along with lymph nodes from ipsilateral axillary dissection, was perfused with PBS, minced, and then digested using collagenase I and hyaluronidase. Mononuclear cells from lymph nodes or 50 to 60 ml of peripheral blood were isolated by Ficoll density gradient centrifugation. FACS confirmed that the sorted cell populations were more than 90% pure. The CDR3 measures 14 amino acids from cysteine to phenylalanine. Just the 42-base CDR3 DNA is kept, in frame starting at base 1. In the germline V gene, CDR1 corresponds to SNHLY and CDR2 to FYNNEI. V gives up 7 bases and J gives up 3 bases, and the segment between their germline ends measures 15 bases.

Full-length TCR variable regions were amplified by 5' RACE PCR with constant-region reverse primers, followed by semi-nested PCR with Nested Universal Primer A. The ReliaPrep RNA Cell Miniprep System was used to extract total RNA, which was then reverse transcribed into 5'RACE-ready cDNA with the SMARTer RACE 5'/3' Kit. Full-length TCR alpha and beta libraries were barcoded with multiplex adaptors and sequenced on an Illumina MiSeq. The paper's processing steps were these. Sequencing data were pooled across the five patients for each of nine subset-tissue groups and compared by unsupervised clustering of TCR gene usage. Repertoire similarity was calculated with the Morisita-Horn index, weighting shared sequences by their contribution to each repertoire. In-frame beta chains were kept once TCRdb had trimmed the public reads at Q25 with fastp and called clones with MiXCR. Entries are consolidated by CDR3 protein sequence, retaining the most common genes and DNA. The V and J calls come from TCRdb's annotation, not from the publication. This sample lists 60,000 to 65,000 distinct CDR3 sequences; about 20% were detected once. The ten largest clonotypes hold more than 2.5% of the sample.

This clonotype was found a few times. What antigen it recognizes has not been identified. No base-level quality is on record; no much larger clone is a single base apart. Sequencing was carried out using memory CD4+ T cells sorted from a lymph node. The cell subset or site label on this specimen signifies: memory CD4+ T cells, CD4+CD45RO+CD25-. This sequence originates from a female donor with breast cancer. Rearrangement joined TRBV2 to TRBJ1-2; too little of a D gene remains to name it. The nucleotide sequence is given as TGTGCCAGCATTCCGACTACGACTTACTATGGCTACACCTTC. Its protein is CASIPTTTYYGYTF. The full variable domain, with segments outside the CDR3 supplied by the reference TRBV2 and TRBJ1-2 proteins, appears as EPEVTQTPSHQVTQMGQEVILRCVPISNHLYFYWYRQILGQKVEFLVSFYNNEISEKSEIFDDQFSVERPDGSNFTLKIRSTKLEDSAMYFCASIPTTTYYGYTFGSGTRLTVV.